This TCR beta chain was captured in a study of tumor and adjacent non-tumor tissue in lung cancer. This clonotype was picked up a small number of times. The library came from three nested PCR rounds adapted from ARM-PCR protocols. TCRdb ran MiXCR on the multiplex PCR reads and lists one entry per CDR3 protein. The table records approximately 90,000 distinct CDR3 sequences, around 82% of them present only once. This CDR3 is built from 14 residues. Trimming removed 8 bases at V and 0 bases at J, with 14 bases between. From germline, CDR1 is LGHNT and CDR2 FRNRAP. No cell sorting was done before RNA was extracted from the tissue. Distant lung tissue was collected more than 3 cm away from the tumor edge.

The chain carries TRBV12-5 and TRBJ2-7; D could derive from TRBD1 or TRBD2 (5 bases each). This receptor was taken from a woman in her 50s with non-small cell lung cancer. Sequencing input: distant non-tumor lung tissue. CDR3: CASSRGDGSYEQYF. As DNA, the CDR3 is TGTGCTAGTTCCCGGGGCGATGGCTCCTACGAGCAGTACTTC.